This T cell receptor beta chain was retrieved from a study of T cell repertoires in cytomegalovirus infection. TCRdb itself ran the reads through MiXCR, one entry per CDR3 protein. The table shows 300,000 or so distinct CDR3 sequences, with 9.6% occurring only once. Per germline, CDR1 SGDLS and CDR2 YYNGEE. V was shortened by 1 base and J by 0 bases, with 16 bases between the two germline ends. This CDR3 is built from 18 residues. This clonotype was counted at least ten times. The TCR originated in a human donor in good health (CMV status not recorded). Some clones in this sample may be carry-over from other donors' samples. This chain joins TRBV9 and TRBJ2-2; D might be TRBD1 or TRBD2, each matching 5 bases. The specimen was PBMCs. The CDR3, as DNA: TGTGCCAGCAGCGTACTCGGGGTAGACAGATCGAACACCGGGGAGCTGTTTTTT. Translating it yields CASSVLGVDRSNTGELFF.